The TCR beta chain under discussion was sequenced for a study of T cell responses to AZD1222 COVID-19 vaccine. Study background: It was second doses at about 4 or about 12 weeks that were pooled.

General study points: Most donors were white British, females outnumbered males, and clonal diversity was possibly underestimated. Spike-specific TCR breadth and depth rose after two AZD1222 doses.

Remarks on this clone: Its antigen is currently unknown.

V lost 5 bases, J lost 7 bases, and 12 bases lay in between. CDR3 length: 13 residues. CDR1 is MNHEY, CDR2 SVGEGT, per germline. Measured with immunoSEQ multiplex PCR; TCRdb has only the in-frame clones, and not every one. This table holds some 120,000 clones, approximately 89% found once. Source: peripheral blood, taken on day 0 of AZD1222 vaccination. The J gene is TRBJ1-5, the V gene TRBV6-2 or TRBV6-3; D is undetermined. The receptor's source is an adult in good health. In nucleotides, the CDR3 is TGTGCCAGCAGTCCCTTAGCGAGGCAGCCCCAGCATTTT. Protein product: CASSPLARQPQHF.